The table lists the clone carrying this TCR beta chain with many counts. The length of the CDR3 is 12 residues. J gave up 6 bases and V 3 bases, and 1 base lay outside the gene matches. This entry is derived from a study of Graves' ophthalmopathy and Graves' hyperthyroidism. From RNA, the CDR3 regions of TCR beta chains were amplified and sequenced. An initial RT-PCR round employing HTBI primers preceded a second-round multiplex PCR. From the multiplex PCR reads, TCRdb called clonotypes with MiXCR, one entry per CDR3 protein. The table has hundreds of thousands of distinct CDR3 sequences, roughly 15% seen once.

The genes are TRBV12-3 or TRBV12-4 and TRBJ1-2; 7 bases agree with TRBD1. The source is a woman under 30 with stable Graves' hyperthyroidism. The source material was peripheral blood. CDR3 loop: CASSFTGDGYTF. In DNA, the CDR3 is TGTGCCAGCAGTTTTACAGGGGATGGCTACACCTTC.